This note documents a single T cell receptor beta chain sequence. The antigen is not known. Vbeta (60) and Jbeta (13) primers were used in the PCR. Data came from immunoSEQ multiplex PCR; TCRdb stores just in-frame clones and leaves some out. The table records 150,000 to 200,000 clones, 75% to 85% of them present only once. There are 16 residues in the CDR3. The germline CDR1 and CDR2 sequences are SGHRS and YFSETQ. V was pared by 3 bases and J by 7 bases, with 10 bases of the junction left unmatched. This entry comes from a study of cytomegalovirus exposure and HLA in healthy donors. Study information: From 170 million or so T cells, an earlier analysis saw approximately 110 million unique TCR beta sequences. Points from the study as a whole: Under in vitro conditions, three CMV-associated chains were confirmed as specific for CMV antigens. Most TCR beta V segments were productive about 87% or about 30% of the time in an earlier analysis.

The sample taken for sequencing was PBMCs. The receptor comes from a woman in her sixties or seventies in good health and CMV-seropositive. The chain joins TRBV5-1 to TRBJ2-1, with TRBD2 matching over 10 bases. The CDR3 nucleotides are TGCGCCAGCAGCTCTAGGGGGCTAGCGGGAGTAAATGAGCAGTTCTTC. Translated: CASSSRGLAGVNEQFF.